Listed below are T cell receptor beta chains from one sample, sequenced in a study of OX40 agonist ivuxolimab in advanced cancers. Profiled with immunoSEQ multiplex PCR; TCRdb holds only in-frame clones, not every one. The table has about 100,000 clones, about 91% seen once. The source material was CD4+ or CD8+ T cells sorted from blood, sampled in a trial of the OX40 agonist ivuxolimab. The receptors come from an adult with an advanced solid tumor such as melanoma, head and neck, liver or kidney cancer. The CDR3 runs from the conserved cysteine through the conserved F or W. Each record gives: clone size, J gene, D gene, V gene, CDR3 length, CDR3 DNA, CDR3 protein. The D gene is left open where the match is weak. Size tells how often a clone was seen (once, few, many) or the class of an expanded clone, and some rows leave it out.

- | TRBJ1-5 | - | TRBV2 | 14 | TGTGCCAGCAAGGTGGGACATTACAATCAGCCCCAGCATTTT | CASKVGHYNQPQHF
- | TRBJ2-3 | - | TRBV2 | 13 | TGTGCCAGCATTACGGACCGCCCTGACACGCAGTATTTT | CASITDRPDTQYF
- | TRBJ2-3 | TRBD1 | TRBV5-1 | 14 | TGCGCCAGCAGCGCCGGACAGGGGACAGATACGCAGTATTTT | CASSAGQGTDTQYF
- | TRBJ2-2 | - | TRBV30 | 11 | TGTGCCTGGTCCACGGACGGGGAGCTGTTTTTT | CAWSTDGELFF
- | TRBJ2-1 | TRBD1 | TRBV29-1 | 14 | TGCAGCGTAGCGGACAGGGGGCCCTACAATGAGCAGTTCTTC | CSVADRGPYNEQFF
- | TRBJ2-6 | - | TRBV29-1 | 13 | TGCAGCGCTAGGGGTCCTGGGGCCAACGTCCTGACTTTC | CSARGPGANVLTF
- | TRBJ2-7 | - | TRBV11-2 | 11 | TGTGCCAGCAGCTTAGTTCTCGAGCAGTACTTC | CASSLVLEQYF
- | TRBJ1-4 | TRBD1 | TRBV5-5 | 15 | TGTGCCAGCAGCCCTCGACAGGGGGCTAATGAAAAACTGTTTTTT | CASSPRQGANEKLFF
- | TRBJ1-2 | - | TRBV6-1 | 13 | TGTGCCAGCAGTGAAATTGGGTCGGGAGGCTACACCTTC | CASSEIGSGGYTF
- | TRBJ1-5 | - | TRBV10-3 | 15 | TGTGCCACCGGGAACGGCCAGGAGAAGAATCAGCCCCAGCATTTT | CATGNGQEKNQPQHF
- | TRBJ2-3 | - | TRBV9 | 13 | TGTGCCAGCAGCCCAGTCACCACAGATACGCAGTATTTT | CASSPVTTDTQYF
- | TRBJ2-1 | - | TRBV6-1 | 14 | TGTGCCAGCAAACAGGACAGCTCCTACAATGAGCAGTTCTTC | CASKQDSSYNEQFF
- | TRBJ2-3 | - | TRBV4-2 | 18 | TGTGCCAGCAGCCAATCGCCTCGGGAAAATCTTCTGACAGATACGCAGTATTTT | CASSQSPRENLLTDTQYF
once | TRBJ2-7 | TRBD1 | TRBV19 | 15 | TGTGCCAGTAGTATGGAAGGACAGGGGTCCTACGAGCAGTACTTC | CASSMEGQGSYEQYF
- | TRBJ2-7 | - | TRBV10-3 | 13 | TGTGCCATCCGGAAGCTAGCGCAGTACGAGCAGTACTTC | CAIRKLAQYEQYF
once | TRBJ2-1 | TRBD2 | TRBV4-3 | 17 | TGCGCCAGCAGCCAAGATTTAGGCCTAGCGGAGTACAATGAGCAGTTCTTC | CASSQDLGLAEYNEQFF
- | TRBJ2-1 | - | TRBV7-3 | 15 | TGTGCCAGCAGCTTTGGCAGGGGACCCTACAATGAGCAGTTCTTC | CASSFGRGPYNEQFF
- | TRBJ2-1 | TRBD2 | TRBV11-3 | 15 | TGTGCCAGCAGCTTAGAGACTAGCGGGAGAGACGAGCAGTTCTTC | CASSLETSGRDEQFF
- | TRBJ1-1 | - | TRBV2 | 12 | TGTGCCAGCCACTACATCAGCACTGAAGCTTTCTTT | CASHYISTEAFF
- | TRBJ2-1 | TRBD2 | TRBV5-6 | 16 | TGTGCCAGCAGCTTGAGCGGGAGGGCCTTTAGGAATGAGCAGTTCTTC | CASSLSGRAFRNEQFF
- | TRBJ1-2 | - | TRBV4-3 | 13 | TGCGCCAGCAGCCAAGTAGGAAACTATGGCTACACCTTC | CASSQVGNYGYTF